This T cell receptor beta chain comes out of a study of cytomegalovirus exposure and HLA in healthy donors. Regarding this clone: Its matching antigen is unknown.

Vbeta (60) and Jbeta (13) primers were used in the PCR. Clones were sequenced by immunoSEQ multiplex PCR, and TCRdb holds only the in-frame ones, with some missing. The data hold 60,000 to 95,000 clones, with approximately 81% observed a single time. Losses at the gene ends were 4 bases for V and 3 bases for J; bases not matched to a gene: 10. The CDR3 contains 16 residues. Germline CDR1 reads SGHTS; CDR2 reads YDEGEE. Study-level results: Many donors carried some public TCRs, although rarity characterized most TCR sequences. A missense DCLRE1C variant was associated with V- and J-gene trimming of TCR beta chains in a later analysis, and an independent cohort replicated the association. Under in vitro conditions, a few CMV-associated chains were confirmed as specific for CMV antigens.

This chain joins TRBV5-8 and TRBJ2-1; TRBD2 aligns across 7 bases. Sequencing input: PBMCs. This clonotype was obtained from a woman aged 40 to 50 in good health and CMV-seropositive. CDR3 nucleotide sequence: TGTGCCAGCAGCGGTTGGGAGGGCGGGGGCTACAATGAGCAGTTCTTC. Translating it yields CASSGWEGGGYNEQFF.